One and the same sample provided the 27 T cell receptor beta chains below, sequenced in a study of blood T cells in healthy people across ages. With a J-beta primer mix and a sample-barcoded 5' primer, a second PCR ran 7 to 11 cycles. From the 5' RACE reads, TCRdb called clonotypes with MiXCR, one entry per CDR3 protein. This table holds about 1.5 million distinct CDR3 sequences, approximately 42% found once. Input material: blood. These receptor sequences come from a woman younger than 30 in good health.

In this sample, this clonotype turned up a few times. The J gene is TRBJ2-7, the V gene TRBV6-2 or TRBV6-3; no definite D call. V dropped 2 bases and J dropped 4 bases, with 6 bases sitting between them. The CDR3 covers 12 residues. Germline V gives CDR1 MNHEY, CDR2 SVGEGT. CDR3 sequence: CASSYLFYEQYF. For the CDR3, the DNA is TGTGCCAGCAGTTACCTTTTTTACGAGCAGTACTTC.

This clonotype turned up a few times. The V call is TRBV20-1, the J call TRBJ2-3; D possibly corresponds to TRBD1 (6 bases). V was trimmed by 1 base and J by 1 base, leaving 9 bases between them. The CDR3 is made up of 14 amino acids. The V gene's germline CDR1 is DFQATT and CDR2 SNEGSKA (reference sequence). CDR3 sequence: CSARGTVRTDTQYF. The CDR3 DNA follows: TGCAGTGCTAGAGGGACAGTACGCACAGATACGCAGTATTTT.

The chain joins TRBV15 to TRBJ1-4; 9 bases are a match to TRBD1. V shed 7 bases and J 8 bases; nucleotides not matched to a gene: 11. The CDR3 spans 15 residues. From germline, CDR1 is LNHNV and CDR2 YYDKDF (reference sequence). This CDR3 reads CATTRGDREREKLFF. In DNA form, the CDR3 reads TGTGCCACCACCCGAGGGGACAGGGAAAGGGAAAAACTGTTTTTT.

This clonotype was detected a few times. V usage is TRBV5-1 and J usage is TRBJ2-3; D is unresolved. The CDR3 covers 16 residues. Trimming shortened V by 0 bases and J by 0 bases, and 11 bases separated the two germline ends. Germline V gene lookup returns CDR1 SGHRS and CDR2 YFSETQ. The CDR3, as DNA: TGCGCCAGCAGCTTGGACGTCACGATTAGCACAGATACGCAGTATTTT. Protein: CASSLDVTISTDTQYF.

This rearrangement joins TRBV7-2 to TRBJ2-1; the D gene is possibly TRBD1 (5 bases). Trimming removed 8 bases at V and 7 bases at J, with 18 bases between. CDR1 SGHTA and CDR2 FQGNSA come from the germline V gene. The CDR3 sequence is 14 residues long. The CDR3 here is CASGQTASGNEQFF. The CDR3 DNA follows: TGTGCCAGCGGCCAGACAGCCAGTGGGAATGAGCAGTTCTTC.

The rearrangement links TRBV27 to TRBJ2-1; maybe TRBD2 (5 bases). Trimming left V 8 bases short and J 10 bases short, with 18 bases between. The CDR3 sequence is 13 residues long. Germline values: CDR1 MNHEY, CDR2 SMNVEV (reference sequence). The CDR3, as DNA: TGTGCCAGCCAAGACGGGGATGGCTACGAGCAGTTCTTC. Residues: CASQDGDGYEQFF.

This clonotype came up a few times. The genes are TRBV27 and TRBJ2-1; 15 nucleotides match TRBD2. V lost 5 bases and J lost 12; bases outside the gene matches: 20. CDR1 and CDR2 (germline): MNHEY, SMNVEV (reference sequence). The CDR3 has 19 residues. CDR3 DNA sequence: TGTGCCAGCAGTCAATTTCCGGGACTAGCGGGAGGTACCAAACATGTGCAGTTCTTC. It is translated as CASSQFPGLAGGTKHVQFF.

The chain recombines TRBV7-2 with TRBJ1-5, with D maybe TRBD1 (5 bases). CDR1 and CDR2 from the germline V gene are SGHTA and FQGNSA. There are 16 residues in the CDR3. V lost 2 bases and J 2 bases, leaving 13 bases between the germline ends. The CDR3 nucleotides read TGTGCCAGCAGCTTATTTGGGGCTGAGGGCAATCAGCCCCAGCATTTT. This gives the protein CASSLFGAEGNQPQHF.

This chain's CDR3 is CASGSRTGGLADTQYF. The CDR3 nucleotides are TGTGCCAGCGGCAGCCGGACAGGGGGCCTTGCAGATACGCAGTATTTT. The chain uses TRBV7-2 and TRBJ2-3; 11 bases fit TRBD1. There are 16 residues in the CDR3. V lost 8 bases and J lost 4; bases outside the gene matches: 11. Germline CDR1 reads SGHTA; CDR2 reads FQGNSA.

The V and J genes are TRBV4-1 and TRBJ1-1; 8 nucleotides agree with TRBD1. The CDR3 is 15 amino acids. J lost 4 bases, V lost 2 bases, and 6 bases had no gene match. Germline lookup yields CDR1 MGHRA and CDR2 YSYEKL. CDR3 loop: CASSQRTTGGTEAFF. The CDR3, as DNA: TGCGCCAGCAGCCAACGTACTACAGGGGGCACTGAAGCTTTCTTT.

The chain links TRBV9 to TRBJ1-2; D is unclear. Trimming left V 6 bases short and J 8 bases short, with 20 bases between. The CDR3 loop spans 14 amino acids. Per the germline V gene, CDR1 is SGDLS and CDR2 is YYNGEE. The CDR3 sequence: CASTEAISSYGYTF. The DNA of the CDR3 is TGTGCCAGCACAGAAGCAATTTCGAGTTACGGCTACACCTTC.

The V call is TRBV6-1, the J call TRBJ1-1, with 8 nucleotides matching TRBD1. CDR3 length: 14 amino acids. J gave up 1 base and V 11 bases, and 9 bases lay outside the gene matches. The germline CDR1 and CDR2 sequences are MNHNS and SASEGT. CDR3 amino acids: CAGGRTGPNTEAFF. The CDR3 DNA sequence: TGTGCCGGCGGCCGGACAGGGCCGAACACTGAAGCTTTCTTT.

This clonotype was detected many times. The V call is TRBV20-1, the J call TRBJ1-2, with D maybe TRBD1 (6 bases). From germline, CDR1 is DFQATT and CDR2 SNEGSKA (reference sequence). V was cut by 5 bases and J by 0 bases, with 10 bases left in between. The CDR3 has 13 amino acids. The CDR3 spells CSAPGHTNYGYTF. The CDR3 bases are TGCAGTGCTCCGGGACACACTAACTATGGCTACACCTTC.

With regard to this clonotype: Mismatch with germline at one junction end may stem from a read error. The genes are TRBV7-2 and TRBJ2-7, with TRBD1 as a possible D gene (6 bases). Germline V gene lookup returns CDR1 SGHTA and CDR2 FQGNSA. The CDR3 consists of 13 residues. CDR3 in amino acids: CAGSLNRAYEQYF. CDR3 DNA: TGTGCCGGCAGCTTAAACAGGGCCTACGAGCAGTACTTC.

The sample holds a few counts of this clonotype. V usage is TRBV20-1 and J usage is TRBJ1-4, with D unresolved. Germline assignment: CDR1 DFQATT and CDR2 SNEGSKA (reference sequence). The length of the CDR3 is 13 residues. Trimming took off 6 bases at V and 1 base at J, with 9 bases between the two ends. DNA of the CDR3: TGCAGTGCCCCGATGCAAACTAATGAAAAACTGTTTTTT. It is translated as CSAPMQTNEKLFF.

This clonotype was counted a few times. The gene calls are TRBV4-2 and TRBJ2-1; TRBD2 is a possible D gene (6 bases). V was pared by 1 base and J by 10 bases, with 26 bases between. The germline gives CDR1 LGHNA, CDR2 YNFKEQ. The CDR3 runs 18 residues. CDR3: CASSQGRRMRGPPEEQFF. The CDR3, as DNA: TGTGCCAGCAGCCAAGGGCGAAGGATGCGGGGCCCCCCGGAGGAGCAGTTCTTC.

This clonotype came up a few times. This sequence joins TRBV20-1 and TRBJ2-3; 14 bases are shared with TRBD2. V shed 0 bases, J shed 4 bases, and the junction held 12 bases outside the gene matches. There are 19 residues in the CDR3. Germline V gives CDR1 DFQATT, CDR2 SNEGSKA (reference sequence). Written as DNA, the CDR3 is TGCAGTGCTAGAGAGGCCCCCGGGACTAGCGGGAGACTATCAGATACGCAGTATTTT. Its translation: CSAREAPGTSGRLSDTQYF.

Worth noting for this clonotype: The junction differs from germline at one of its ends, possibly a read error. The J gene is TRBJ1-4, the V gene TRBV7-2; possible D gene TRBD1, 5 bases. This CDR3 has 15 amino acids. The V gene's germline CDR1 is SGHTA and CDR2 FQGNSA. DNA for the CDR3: TGTGCCAGCAGCTTAGTAGCAGGGTATAATGAAGAACTGTTTTTT. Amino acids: CASSLVAGYNEELFF.

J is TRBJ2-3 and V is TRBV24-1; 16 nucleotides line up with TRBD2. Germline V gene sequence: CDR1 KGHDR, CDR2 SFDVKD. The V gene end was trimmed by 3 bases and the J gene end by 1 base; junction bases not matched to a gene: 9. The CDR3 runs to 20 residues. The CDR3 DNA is TGTGCCACCAGTGATCCACGGGGACTAGCGGGAGGGCCAGGCACAGATACGCAGTATTTT. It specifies CATSDPRGLAGGPGTDTQYF.

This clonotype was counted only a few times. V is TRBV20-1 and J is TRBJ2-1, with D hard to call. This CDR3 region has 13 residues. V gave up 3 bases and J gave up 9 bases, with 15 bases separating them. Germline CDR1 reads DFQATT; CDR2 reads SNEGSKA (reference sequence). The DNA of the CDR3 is TGCAGTGCTAGGGCAAGTTTTACATCTGAGCAGTTCTTC. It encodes CSARASFTSEQFF.

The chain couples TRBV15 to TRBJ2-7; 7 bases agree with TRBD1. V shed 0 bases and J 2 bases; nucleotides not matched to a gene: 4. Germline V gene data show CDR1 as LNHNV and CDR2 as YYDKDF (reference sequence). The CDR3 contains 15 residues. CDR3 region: CATSREGTATYEQYF. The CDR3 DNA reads TGTGCCACCAGCAGAGAAGGGACAGCAACCTACGAGCAGTACTTC.

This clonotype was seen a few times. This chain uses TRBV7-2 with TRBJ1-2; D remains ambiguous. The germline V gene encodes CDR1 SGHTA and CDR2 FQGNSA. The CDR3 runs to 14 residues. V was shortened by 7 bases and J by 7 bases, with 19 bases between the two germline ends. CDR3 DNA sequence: TGTGCCAGCATCCCCGATCTACATCGTTCTGGCTACACCTTC. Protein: CASIPDLHRSGYTF.

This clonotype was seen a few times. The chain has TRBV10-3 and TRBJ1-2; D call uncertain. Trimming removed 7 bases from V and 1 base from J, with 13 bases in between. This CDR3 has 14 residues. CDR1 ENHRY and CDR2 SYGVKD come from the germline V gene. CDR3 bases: TGTGCCATCATTGCGTATGAGGTTAACTATGGCTACACCTTC. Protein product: CAIIAYEVNYGYTF.

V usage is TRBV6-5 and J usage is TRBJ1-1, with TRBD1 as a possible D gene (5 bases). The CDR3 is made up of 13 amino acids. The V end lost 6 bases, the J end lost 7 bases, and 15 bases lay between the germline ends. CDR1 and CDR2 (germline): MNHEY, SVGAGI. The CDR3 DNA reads TGTGCCAGCAGCCGACGGAGGGGCGTTGAAGCTTTCTTT. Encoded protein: CASSRRRGVEAFF.

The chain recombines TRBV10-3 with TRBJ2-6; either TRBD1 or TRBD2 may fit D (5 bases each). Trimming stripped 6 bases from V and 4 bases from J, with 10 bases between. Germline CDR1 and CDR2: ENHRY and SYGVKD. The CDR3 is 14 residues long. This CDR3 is CAIRRGSGANVLTF. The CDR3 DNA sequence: TGTGCCATCAGGAGGGGAAGCGGGGCCAACGTCCTGACTTTC.

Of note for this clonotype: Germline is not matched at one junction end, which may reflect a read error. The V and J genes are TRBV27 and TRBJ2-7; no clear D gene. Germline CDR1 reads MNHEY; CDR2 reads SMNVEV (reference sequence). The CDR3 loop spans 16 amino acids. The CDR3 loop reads CASSSSSRYTSNEQYF. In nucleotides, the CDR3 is TGTGCCAGCAGTTCCTCCTCCCGTTACACCTCCAACGAGCAGTACTTC.

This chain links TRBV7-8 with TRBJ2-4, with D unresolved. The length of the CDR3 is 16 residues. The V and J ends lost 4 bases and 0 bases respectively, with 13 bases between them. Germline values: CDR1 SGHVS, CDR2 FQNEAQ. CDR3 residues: CASSSRLSRAKNIQYF. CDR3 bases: TGTGCCAGCAGCTCACGCCTATCACGAGCCAAAAACATTCAGTACTTC.